A single TCR beta chain is shown here with its context. Its antigen is still unknown. This entry is derived from a study of identical twins. Points from the study as a whole: Its conclusions, products of cross-sectional statistical analysis, did not come from following the same donors.

TCRdb independently ran MiXCR on the 5' RACE reads; one entry per CDR3 protein. The sample includes about 530,000 distinct CDR3 sequences, around 15% seen only once; the top ten take roughly 0.4%. The germline CDR1 and CDR2 sequences are MGHRA and YSYEKL. The CDR3 totals 19 residues. V shed 0 bases and J 7 bases; nucleotides not matched to a gene: 14. This sample also appeared in a second study, on yellow fever vaccine responses in identical twins.

The receptor was isolated from a woman under 30 in good health. Sequencing was performed on CD4+ T cells sorted from blood. The gene calls are TRBV4-1 and TRBJ2-2, with 10 nucleotides matching TRBD2. In nucleotides, the CDR3 is TGCGCCAGCAGCCAAGAAGGAGGTAGCGGGGGGCTGAAGGGCGGGGAGCTGTTTTTT. Protein sequence: CASSQEGGSGGLKGGELFF.